This T cell receptor (beta chain) was observed in a study of blood T cell repertoires in COVID-19. Libraries were prepared by immunoSEQ multiplex PCR; TCRdb keeps only in-frame clonotypes and omits some of them. The data contain approximately 670,000 clones, 75% to 90% of them seen just once; the ten biggest clones take up 0.2% to 0.3%. V lost 4 bases, J lost 0 bases, and 13 bases lay in between. The CDR3 totals 16 residues. CDR1 MNHEY and CDR2 SVGAGI come from the germline V gene. The source material was peripheral blood. The sequence was collected from a woman younger than 35 with acute or convalescent COVID-19. The V gene is TRBV6-5, the J gene TRBJ2-1, with D tentatively TRBD2 (6 bases). The CDR3: CASSSLRLVSYNEQFF. CDR3 nucleotides: TGTGCCAGCAGTTCCCTCCGACTAGTCTCCTACAATGAGCAGTTCTTC.